The rows below give T cell receptor beta chains drawn from one sample of a study of blood T cell repertoires in COVID-19. Generated by immunoSEQ multiplex PCR, the TCRdb table keeps only in-frame clones and is missing some. The profile shows under 200,000 clones, 82% of them singletons. Sequencing was carried out using PBMCs or T cells enriched from blood (not recorded which). Receptor source: a woman aged 55-69 years with acute COVID-19. Both conserved end residues are part of each CDR3. A D gene is named only where the DNA matches it firmly. The size field is filled for only some rows; it gives once, few, many or a size class.

NA,NA,TRBV19,TRBJ2-3,TGTGCCAGTAGTATGGCTAGGTCCCGAGATACGCAGTATTTT,CASSMARSRDTQYF
NA,NA,TRBV18,TRBJ1-1,TGTGCCAGCCAAGGGGGATCGAACACTGAAGCTTTCTTT,CASQGGSNTEAFF
many,NA,TRBV6-2/TRBV6-3,TRBJ1-1,TGTGCCAGCAGTTACTTGCAGGGTCCCACTGAAGCTTTCTTT,CASSYLQGPTEAFF
many,NA,TRBV29-1,TRBJ2-5,TGCAGCATTGGCAGGTTCCAAGAGACCCAGTACTTC,CSIGRFQETQYF
NA,TRBD1,TRBV27,TRBJ1-5,TGTGCCAGCAGCTTATGGGGACAGTCGGGGAAGGGGAATCAGCCCCAGCATTTT,CASSLWGQSGKGNQPQHF
NA,NA,TRBV19,TRBJ1-4,TGTGCCAGTTCCTTTATAACTAATGAAAAACTGTTTTTT,CASSFITNEKLFF
once,NA,TRBV28,TRBJ2-1,TGTGCCAGCAATCTACAGGGCGGGTACAATGAGCAGTTCTTC,CASNLQGGYNEQFF
NA,NA,TRBV7-2,TRBJ1-5,TGTGCCAGCAGCTTAGAGAGGGTAGGCCTGAATCAGCCCCAGCATTTT,CASSLERVGLNQPQHF
NA,TRBD2,TRBV7-2,TRBJ2-3,TGTGCCAGCAGCCACGCTAGCGGGGGGGGGCCCAATACGCAGTATTTT,CASSHASGGGPNTQYF
NA,NA,TRBV5-1,TRBJ1-1,TGCGCCAGCAGCCTGGGATTTCGCGGGAACACTGAAGCTTTCTTT,CASSLGFRGNTEAFF
NA,NA,TRBV11-2,TRBJ1-2,TGTGCCAGCAGCTTTGGAGGGGCCCAGACTTACACCTTC,CASSFGGAQTYTF
NA,TRBD2,TRBV5-4,TRBJ2-7,TGTGCCAGCAGCCGCGGGGGGACTAGCGGATGGTCGATGAACGAGCAGTACTTC,CASSRGGTSGWSMNEQYF
NA,NA,TRBV21-1,TRBJ2-2,TGTGCCAGCAGCACCAGAGGGACTATTAAAAACACCGGGGAGCTGTTTTTT,CASSTRGTIKNTGELFF
NA,TRBD2,TRBV6-2/TRBV6-3,TRBJ2-3,TGTGCCAGCAGTTCCGGGACTAGCGGGGGGAACACAGATACGCAGTATTTT,CASSSGTSGGNTDTQYF
NA,TRBD1,TRBV30,TRBJ1-2,TGTGCCTGGAAAGGACAGGGGTCAGACGGCTACACCTTC,CAWKGQGSDGYTF
NA,NA,TRBV21-1,TRBJ2-7,TGTGCCAGCAGCACTCGGAACGAGCGTGACGAGCAGTACTTC,CASSTRNERDEQYF
NA,TRBD1,TRBV7-2,TRBJ1-1,TGTGCCAGCACCAGGGACAGAGGGAACACTGAAGCTTTCTTT,CASTRDRGNTEAFF
NA,TRBD1,TRBV27,TRBJ1-5,TGTGCCAGCAGCCGGGACAGGGGGCCTAAAGGCAATCAGCCCCAGCATTTT,CASSRDRGPKGNQPQHF
NA,NA,TRBV18,TRBJ1-4,TGTGCCAGCTCACCTACCGGAGGGACGAGGGAAAAACTGTTTTTT,CASSPTGGTREKLFF
NA,TRBD2,TRBV5-1,TRBJ2-7,TGCGCCAGCAGCTTTTTTCTAGCGGGAGGCGAGCAGTACTTC,CASSFFLAGGEQYF
once,TRBD1,TRBV6-5,TRBJ2-3,TGTGCCAGCAGACAGACAGGGGCCCTGGAATATTTT,CASRQTGALEYF
NA,TRBD2,TRBV7-2,TRBJ2-2,TGTGCCAGCAGCCCGTACTTTATAGCGGGGGGAAACACCGGGGAGCTGTTTTTT,CASSPYFIAGGNTGELFF
NA,TRBD2,TRBV9,TRBJ2-1,TGTGCCAGCAGCGCACCTCGGAGCGGGGGGGGCTCCTACAATGAGCAGTTCTTC,CASSAPRSGGGSYNEQFF
NA,NA,TRBV7-9,TRBJ1-4,TGTGCCAGCAGCTTAGCAGGGGCATTCACCAATGAAAAACTGTTTTTT,CASSLAGAFTNEKLFF
NA,NA,TRBV25-1,TRBJ1-5,TGTGCCAGCAGTGATCCAGGGGTTGGGGATCAGCCCCAGCATTTT,CASSDPGVGDQPQHF
NA,NA,TRBV18,TRBJ1-2,TGTGCCAGCTCACGGGAGCAGGGGTTGGGCGGCTACACCTTC,CASSREQGLGGYTF
NA,TRBD2,TRBV5-1,TRBJ2-1,TGCGCCAGCAGCCCGGGACTAGCGGGGGCTTCATACAATGAGCAGTTCTTC,CASSPGLAGASYNEQFF
NA,TRBD1,TRBV9,TRBJ1-6,TGTGCCAGCAGCGTAGGGGGGACAGACAATTCACCCCTCCACTTT,CASSVGGTDNSPLHF
once,NA,TRBV9,TRBJ1-6,TGTGCCAGCAGCGTTCTCGCCGTTAGCTCCTATAATTCACCCCTCCACTTT,CASSVLAVSSYNSPLHF
NA,NA,TRBV19,TRBJ1-1,TGTGCCAGTAGTATAAGCACAGGTGGGGCCACTGAAGCTTTCTTT,CASSISTGGATEAFF
NA,NA,TRBV7-8,TRBJ2-7,TGTGCCAGCAGCCCGAGGACTGGCCTCTTTTTGAAACACGCGACGGATAGCTCCTACGAGCAGTACTTC,CASSPRTGLFLKHATDSSYEQYF
NA,NA,TRBV19,TRBJ2-7,TGTGCCAGTAGTAAACTCCCAGGGGACGAGCAGTACTTC,CASSKLPGDEQYF
NA,NA,TRBV5-1,TRBJ2-3,TGCGCCAGCAGCTTGGAACGGAGCACAGATACGCAGTATTTT,CASSLERSTDTQYF
NA,NA,TRBV7-2,TRBJ2-7,TGTGCCAGCAGCCTGAGCTCCTACGAGCAGTACTTC,CASSLSSYEQYF
once,TRBD1,TRBV5-1,TRBJ1-6,TGCGCCAGCAGCTTGGGGGGGACAGGAGATAATTCACCCCTCCACTTT,CASSLGGTGDNSPLHF
NA,NA,TRBV30,TRBJ1-6,TGTGCCTGGAGTGTACGAGGGACCTATAATTCACCCCTCCACTTT,CAWSVRGTYNSPLHF
NA,TRBD1,TRBV15,TRBJ1-6,TGTGCCACCGGCCGGGACAGGGTGAATTCACCCCTCCACTTT,CATGRDRVNSPLHF
NA,TRBD2,TRBV24-1,TRBJ2-1,TGTGCCACCAGTGATTCTTCGGCTAGCGGCATCTACAATGAGCAGTTCTTC,CATSDSSASGIYNEQFF
NA,NA,TRBV24-1,TRBJ1-2,TGTGCCACCAGTGATTTCCGGGAGGGGTACTATGGCTACACCTTC,CATSDFREGYYGYTF
few,NA,TRBV7-2,TRBJ1-2,TGTGCCAGCAGCCCCAGGGTTAGGGACTATGGCTACACCTTC,CASSPRVRDYGYTF
NA,NA,TRBV14,TRBJ1-5,TGTGCCAGCAGCCAAGGCGGGGGAGAACCCCAGCATTTT,CASSQGGGEPQHF
NA,TRBD1,TRBV3-1/TRBV3-2,TRBJ1-4,TGTGCCAGCAGCTCCGCGGACAGGGCGGGTGAAAAACTGTTTTTT,CASSSADRAGEKLFF
NA,TRBD2,TRBV5-1,TRBJ2-3,TGCGCCAGCAGTAAGGGTAACAGCGGGACTGCAGATACGCAGTATTTT,CASSKGNSGTADTQYF
once,NA,TRBV3-1/TRBV3-2,TRBJ1-1,TGTGCCAGCAGCCAGGCCGGAGGGGAAGCTTTCTTT,CASSQAGGEAFF
NA,NA,TRBV3-1/TRBV3-2,TRBJ1-4,TGTGCCAGCAGCCAAGGTTTGCAGGGGAATGAAAAACTGTTTTTT,CASSQGLQGNEKLFF